Following are 5 T cell receptor beta chains from one sample sequenced in a study of T cells in Graves' hyperthyroidism and ophthalmopathy. Amplified TCR beta CDR3 regions came from RNA transcripts. HTBI primers were employed in a first-round RT-PCR of the TCR CDR3. TCRdb re-analysed the multiplex PCR reads in MiXCR, keeping a single row per CDR3 protein. The sample includes 490,000 or so distinct CDR3 sequences, approximately 49% seen only once; the top ten take 44%. The sample comprised peripheral blood or thyroid tissue (not recorded which). The receptor source for this set is an adult woman with Graves' disease, either hyperthyroidism or ophthalmopathy (not recorded which).

This clonotype was counted ten times or more. This rearrangement joins TRBV20-1 to TRBJ1-1; D gene unclear. Germline values: CDR1 DFQATT, CDR2 SNEGSKA (reference sequence). The CDR3 spans 12 residues. Trimming cost V 4 bases and J 0 bases, with 6 bases left between them. The CDR3 spells CSAMTVNTEAFF. In DNA form, the CDR3 reads TGCAGTGCTATGACCGTGAACACTGAAGCTTTCTTT.

At least ten counts were recorded for this clonotype. V usage is TRBV10-3 and J usage is TRBJ2-7; 8 nucleotides agree with TRBD2. V gave up 6 bases and J gave up 4 bases; unmatched junction bases: 5. The CDR3 consists of 13 residues. CDR1 ENHRY and CDR2 SYGVKD come from the germline V gene. The CDR3 DNA follows: TGTGCCATCAGGGGACTAGAGAGGTACGAGCAGTACTTC. This sequence encodes CAIRGLERYEQYF.

This clonotype occurred many times. The V and J genes are TRBV7-2 and TRBJ1-5; D ambiguous. The CDR3 sequence is 14 residues long. Per germline, CDR1 SGHTA and CDR2 FQGNSA. V was cut by 2 bases and J by 9 bases, with 14 bases left in between. The CDR3 loop is CASSLRAGGSPQHF. The CDR3 nucleotides read TGTGCCAGCAGCTTAAGGGCAGGTGGTTCGCCCCAGCATTTT.

The sample holds many counts of this clonotype. V gene TRBV29-1 combines with J gene TRBJ2-5; 7 bases align to TRBD1. The CDR3 is 13 residues long. Germline assignment: CDR1 SQVTM and CDR2 ANQGSEA. V lost 3 bases and J lost 1; bases outside the gene matches: 2. CDR3 loop: CSVEGQFQETQYF. CDR3 in DNA: TGCAGCGTTGAGGGACAGTTCCAAGAGACCCAGTACTTC. The entire variable domain, with the rest obtained from reference TRBV29-1 and TRBJ2-5, is as follows: SAVISQKPSRDICQRGTSLTIQCQVDSQVTMMFWYRQQPGQSLTLIATANQGSEATYESGFVIDKFPISRPNLTFSTLTVSNMSPEDSSIYLCSVEGQFQETQYFGPGTRLLVL.

This clonotype appeared a few times. The chain couples TRBV7-3 to TRBJ1-1; tentatively, D is TRBD1 (5 bases). Germline loops: CDR1 SGHTA, CDR2 FQGTGA. This CDR3 comprises 15 residues. The V end lost 5 bases, the J end lost 4 bases, and 17 bases lay between the germline ends. The CDR3: CASSPQGDGGTEAFF. Here the CDR3 DNA reads TGTGCCAGCAGCCCCCAAGGGGACGGGGGCACTGAAGCTTTCTTT.